The present TCR beta chain was sequenced within a study of blood T cell repertoires in COVID-19. Per the authors' pipeline: For nucleated cells, counts were estimated from reference gene primer amplification. Profiled with immunoSEQ multiplex PCR; TCRdb holds only in-frame clones, not every one. The V and J calls and clone size were taken over from that table, and D and trimming were inferred from the DNA. The sample yields roughly 220,000 clones, about 83% seen once. Study members were between roughly 18 and 100 years old and lived in roughly 24 US regions. This sequence originates from a woman aged 40 to 50 who had recovered from COVID-19. Sequenced input: PBMCs or T cells enriched from blood (not recorded which).

For the CDR3, the DNA is TGCGCCAGCAGCTTGAGGGTAGGGGACACTGAAGCTTTCTTT. This translates into CASSLRVGDTEAFF. This chain uses TRBV5-1 with TRBJ1-1, with D maybe TRBD1 (5 bases). Germline CDR1 and CDR2: SGHRS and YFSETQ. The CDR3 totals 14 residues. V lost 1 base and J 3 bases, leaving 10 bases between the germline ends.